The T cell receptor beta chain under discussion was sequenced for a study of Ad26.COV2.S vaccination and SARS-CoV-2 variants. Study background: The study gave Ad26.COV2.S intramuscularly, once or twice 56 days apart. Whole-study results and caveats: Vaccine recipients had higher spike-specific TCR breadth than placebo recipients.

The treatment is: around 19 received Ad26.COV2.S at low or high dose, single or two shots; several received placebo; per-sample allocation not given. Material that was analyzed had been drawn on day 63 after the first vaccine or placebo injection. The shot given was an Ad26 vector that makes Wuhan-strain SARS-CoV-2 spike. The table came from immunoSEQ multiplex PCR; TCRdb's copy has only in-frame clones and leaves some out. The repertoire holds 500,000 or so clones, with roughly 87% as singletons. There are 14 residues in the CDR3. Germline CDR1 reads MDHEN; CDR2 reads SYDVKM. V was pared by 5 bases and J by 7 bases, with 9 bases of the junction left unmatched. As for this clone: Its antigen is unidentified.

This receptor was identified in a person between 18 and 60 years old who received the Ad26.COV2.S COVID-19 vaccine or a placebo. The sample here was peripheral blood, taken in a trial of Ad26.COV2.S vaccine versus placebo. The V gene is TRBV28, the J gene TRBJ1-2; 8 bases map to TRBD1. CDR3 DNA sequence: TGTGCCAGCAGTCTCGGGACAGGTCAGCGTGGCTACACCTTC. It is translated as CASSLGTGQRGYTF.